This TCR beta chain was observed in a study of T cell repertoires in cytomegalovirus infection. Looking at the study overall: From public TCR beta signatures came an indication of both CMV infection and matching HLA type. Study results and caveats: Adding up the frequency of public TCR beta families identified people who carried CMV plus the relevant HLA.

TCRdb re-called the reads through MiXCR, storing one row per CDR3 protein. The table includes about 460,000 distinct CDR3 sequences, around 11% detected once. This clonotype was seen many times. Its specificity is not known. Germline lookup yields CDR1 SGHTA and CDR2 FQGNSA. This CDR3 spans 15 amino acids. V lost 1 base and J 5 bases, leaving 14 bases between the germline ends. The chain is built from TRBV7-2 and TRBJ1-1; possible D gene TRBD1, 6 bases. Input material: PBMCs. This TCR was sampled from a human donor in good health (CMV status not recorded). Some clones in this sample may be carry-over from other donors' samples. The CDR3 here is CASSLGGWGQTEAFF. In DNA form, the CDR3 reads TGTGCCAGCAGCTTAGGGGGGTGGGGGCAGACTGAAGCTTTCTTT.